The 8 T cell receptor beta chains presented below share a single source sample, sequenced in a study of cytomegalovirus exposure and HLA in healthy donors. The PCR used 60 Vbeta and 13 Jbeta primers. Assay: immunoSEQ multiplex PCR; the TCRdb copy retains only in-frame clones and omits some. The sample lists some 95,000 clones, 69% occurring once. The specimen was PBMCs. The receptors derive from a female donor in good health and CMV-seronegative.

This sequence joins TRBV7-8 and TRBJ2-5; maybe TRBD2 (5 bases). Trimming pared 8 bases from V and 5 bases from J, leaving 27 bases between. The CDR3 is made up of 17 amino acids. From germline, CDR1 is SGHVS and CDR2 FQNEAQ. CDR3 DNA: TGTGCCAGCTCCTCGAGGACTGTGATCGGGGTACGGGAGACCCAGTACTTC. Encoded protein: CASSSRTVIGVRETQYF.

V is TRBV7-2 and J is TRBJ2-7, with TRBD1 as a possible D gene (5 bases). This CDR3 region has 15 residues. Trimming took off 7 bases at V and 0 bases at J, with 16 bases between the two ends. CDR1 and CDR2 (germline): SGHTA, FQGNSA. The CDR3 loop reads CASTQRGTSSYEQYF. CDR3 nucleotide sequence: TGTGCCAGCACTCAAAGGGGCACCAGCTCCTACGAGCAGTACTTC.

The chain employs TRBV28 and TRBJ2-7; 13 nucleotides line up with TRBD2. Germline-derived CDR1 and CDR2 are MDHEN and SYDVKM. The CDR3 spans 14 residues. Trimming at V came to 4 bases and at J to 5 bases, leaving 2 bases not matched to a gene. The CDR3 here is CASSSGTSGNEQYF. The CDR3 DNA follows: TGTGCCAGCAGTTCCGGGACTAGCGGGAACGAGCAGTACTTC. Full variable domain (outside the CDR3, taken from reference TRBV28 and TRBJ2-7): DVKVTQSSRYLVKRTGEKVFLECVQDMDHENMFWYRQDPGLGLRLIYFSYDVKMKEKGDIPEGYSVSREKKERFSLILESASTNQTSMYLCASSSGTSGNEQYFGPGTRLTVT.

The chain couples TRBV7-9 to TRBJ1-5; a weak D match, TRBD1 (5 bases). The CDR3 is 13 residues long. Trimming pared 5 bases from V and 5 bases from J, leaving 10 bases between. Germline V gene data show CDR1 as SEHNR and CDR2 as FQNEAQ (reference sequence). The CDR3 DNA reads TGTGCCAGCAGCCCCACGGGGGATCAGCCCCAGCATTTT. It codes for CASSPTGDQPQHF.

The V call is TRBV28, the J call TRBJ2-7; D ambiguous. Germline CDR1 MDHEN, CDR2 SYDVKM. The length of the CDR3 is 11 residues. Trimming left V 3 bases short and J 3 bases short, with 3 bases between. The CDR3 here is CASSFGYEQYF. The CDR3 nucleotides read TGTGCCAGCAGTTTCGGCTACGAGCAGTACTTC.

V usage is TRBV10-3 and J usage is TRBJ1-1; D ambiguous. This CDR3 is built from 13 residues. Trimming took 7 bases from V and 5 from J, leaving 14 bases between them. The germline gives CDR1 ENHRY, CDR2 SYGVKD. The CDR3 coding sequence is TGTGCCATCAACGACGGCCGGGGTACTGAAGCTTTCTTT. Its translation: CAINDGRGTEAFF.

The rearrangement uses TRBV30 and TRBJ2-1; the D gene is possibly TRBD1 (7 bases). The V end was cut by 5 bases, the J end by 7 bases, with 18 bases between. From germline, CDR1 is GTSNPN and CDR2 SVGIG (reference sequence). The CDR3 consists of 14 residues. The CDR3 protein is CAWESTRGRNEQFF. The DNA of the CDR3 is TGTGCCTGGGAATCGACTAGGGGGCGTAATGAGCAGTTCTTC. The variable domain in full, completed from reference TRBV30 and TRBJ2-1, reads SQTIHQWPATLVQPVGSPLSLECTVEGTSNPNLYWYRQAAGRGLQLLFYSVGIGQISSEVPQNLSASRPQDRQFILSSKKLLLSDSGFYLCAWESTRGRNEQFFGPGTRLTVL.

The chain carries TRBV27 and TRBJ2-7; maybe TRBD2 (7 bases). The length of the CDR3 is 14 residues. Germline loops: CDR1 MNHEY, CDR2 SMNVEV (reference sequence). With 6 bases removed from V and 3 bases from J, the gap between germline ends came to 15 bases. The CDR3 loop is CASRRGGDGYEQYF. In DNA, the CDR3 is TGTGCCAGCAGGAGGGGGGGAGACGGCTACGAGCAGTACTTC.